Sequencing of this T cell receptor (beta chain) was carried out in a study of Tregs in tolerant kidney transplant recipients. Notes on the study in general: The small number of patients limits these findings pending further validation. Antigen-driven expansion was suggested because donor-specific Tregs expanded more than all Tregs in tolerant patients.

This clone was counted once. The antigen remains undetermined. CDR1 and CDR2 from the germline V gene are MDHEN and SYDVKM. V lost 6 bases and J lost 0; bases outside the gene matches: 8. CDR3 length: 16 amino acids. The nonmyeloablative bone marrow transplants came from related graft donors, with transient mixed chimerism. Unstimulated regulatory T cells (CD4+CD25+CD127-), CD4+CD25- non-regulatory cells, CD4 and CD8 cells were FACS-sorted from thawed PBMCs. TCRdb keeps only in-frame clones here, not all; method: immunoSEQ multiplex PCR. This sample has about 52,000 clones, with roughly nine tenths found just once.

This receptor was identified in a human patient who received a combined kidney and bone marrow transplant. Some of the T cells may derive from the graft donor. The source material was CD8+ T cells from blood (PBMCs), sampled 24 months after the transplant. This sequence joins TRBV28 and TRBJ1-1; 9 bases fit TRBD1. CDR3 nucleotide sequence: TGTGCCAGCAGCCCTCACAGGGGGCGCCTGAACACTGAAGCTTTCTTT. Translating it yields CASSPHRGRLNTEAFF.